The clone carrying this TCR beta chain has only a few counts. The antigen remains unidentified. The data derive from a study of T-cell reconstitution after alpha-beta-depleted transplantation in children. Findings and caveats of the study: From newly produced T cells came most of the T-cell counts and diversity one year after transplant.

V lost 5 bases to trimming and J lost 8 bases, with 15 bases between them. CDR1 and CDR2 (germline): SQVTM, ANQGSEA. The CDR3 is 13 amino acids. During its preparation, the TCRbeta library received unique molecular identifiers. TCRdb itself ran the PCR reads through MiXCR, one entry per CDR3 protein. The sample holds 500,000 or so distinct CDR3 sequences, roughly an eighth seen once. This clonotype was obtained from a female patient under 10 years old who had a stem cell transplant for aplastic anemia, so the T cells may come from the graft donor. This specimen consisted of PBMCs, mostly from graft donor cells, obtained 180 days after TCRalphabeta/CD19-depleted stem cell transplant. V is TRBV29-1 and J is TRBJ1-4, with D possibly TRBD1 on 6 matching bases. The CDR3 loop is CSVMGGREEKLFF. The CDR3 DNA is TGCAGCGTTATGGGGGGGCGAGAAGAAAAACTGTTTTTT.